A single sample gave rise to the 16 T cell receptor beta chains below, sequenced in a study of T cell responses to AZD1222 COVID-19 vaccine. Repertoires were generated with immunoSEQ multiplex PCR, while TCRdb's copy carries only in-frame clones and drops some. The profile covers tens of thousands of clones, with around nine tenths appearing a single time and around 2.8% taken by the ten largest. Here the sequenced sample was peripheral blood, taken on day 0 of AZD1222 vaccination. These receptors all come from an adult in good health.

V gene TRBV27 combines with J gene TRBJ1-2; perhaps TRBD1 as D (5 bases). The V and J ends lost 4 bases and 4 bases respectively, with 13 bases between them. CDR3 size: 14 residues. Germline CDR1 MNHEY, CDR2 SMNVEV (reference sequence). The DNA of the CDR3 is TGTGCCAGCAGTTCATTGGGGCAGTCCTATGGCTACACCTTC. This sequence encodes CASSSLGQSYGYTF.

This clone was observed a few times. This CDR3 reads CASLETQGLSPLHF. CDR3 bases: TGTGCCAGCTTGGAGACCCAGGGGCTCTCACCCCTCCACTTT. The V gene is TRBV2, the J gene TRBJ1-6; D is possibly TRBD1 (6 bases). Trimming left V 8 bases short and J 10 bases short, with 18 bases between. The CDR3 totals 14 residues. Germline values: CDR1 SNHLY, CDR2 FYNNEI. Filled out from reference TRBV2 and TRBJ1-6, the complete variable domain reads EPEVTQTPSHQVTQMGQEVILRCVPISNHLYFYWYRQILGQKVEFLVSFYNNEISEKSEIFDDQFSVERPDGSNFTLKIRSTKLEDSAMYFCASLETQGLSPLHFGNGTRLTVT.

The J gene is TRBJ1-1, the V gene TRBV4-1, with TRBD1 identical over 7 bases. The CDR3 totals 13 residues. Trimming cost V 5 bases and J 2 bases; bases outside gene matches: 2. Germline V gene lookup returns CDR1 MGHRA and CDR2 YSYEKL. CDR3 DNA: TGCGCCAGCAGCAACAGGGGTAACACTGAAGCTTTCTTT. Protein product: CASSNRGNTEAFF.

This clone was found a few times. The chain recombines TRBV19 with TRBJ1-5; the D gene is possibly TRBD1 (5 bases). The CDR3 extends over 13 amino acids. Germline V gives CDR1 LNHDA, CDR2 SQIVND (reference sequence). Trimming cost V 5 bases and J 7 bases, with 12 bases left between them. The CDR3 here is CASSGGGGQPQHF. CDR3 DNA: TGTGCCAGTAGTGGGGGGGGTGGACAGCCCCAGCATTTT.

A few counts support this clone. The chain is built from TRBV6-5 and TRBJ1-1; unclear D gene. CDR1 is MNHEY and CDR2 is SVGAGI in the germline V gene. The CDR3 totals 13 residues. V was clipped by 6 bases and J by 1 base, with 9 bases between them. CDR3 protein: CASSDGQNTEAFF. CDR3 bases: TGTGCCAGCAGCGACGGTCAGAACACTGAAGCTTTCTTT.

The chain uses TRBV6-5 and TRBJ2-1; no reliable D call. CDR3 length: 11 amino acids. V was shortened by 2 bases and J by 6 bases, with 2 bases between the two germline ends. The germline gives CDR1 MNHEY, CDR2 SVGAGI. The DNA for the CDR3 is TGTGCCAGCAGTTACAGCAATGAGCAGTTCTTC. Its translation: CASSYSNEQFF.

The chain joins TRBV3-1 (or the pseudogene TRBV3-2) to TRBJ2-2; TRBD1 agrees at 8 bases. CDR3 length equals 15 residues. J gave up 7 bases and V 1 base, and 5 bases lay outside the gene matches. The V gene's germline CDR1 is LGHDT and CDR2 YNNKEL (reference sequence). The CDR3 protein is CASSQADRGGGELFF. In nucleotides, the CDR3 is TGTGCCAGCAGCCAAGCCGACAGGGGTGGCGGGGAGCTGTTTTTT.

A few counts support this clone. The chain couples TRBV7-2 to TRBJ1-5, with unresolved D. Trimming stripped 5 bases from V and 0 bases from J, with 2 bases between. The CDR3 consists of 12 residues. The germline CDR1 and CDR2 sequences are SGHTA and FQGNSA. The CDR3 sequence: CASSVSNQPQHF. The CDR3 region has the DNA TGTGCCAGCAGCGTTAGCAATCAGCCCCAGCATTTT.

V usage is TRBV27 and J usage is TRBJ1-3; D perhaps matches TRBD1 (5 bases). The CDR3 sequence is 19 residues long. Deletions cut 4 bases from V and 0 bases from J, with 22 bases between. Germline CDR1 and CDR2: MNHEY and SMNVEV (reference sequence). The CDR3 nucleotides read TGTGCCAGCAGTTCCCTCTTAGGTGGGGCAGGGCCCTCTGGAAACACCATATATTTT. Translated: CASSSLLGGAGPSGNTIYF.

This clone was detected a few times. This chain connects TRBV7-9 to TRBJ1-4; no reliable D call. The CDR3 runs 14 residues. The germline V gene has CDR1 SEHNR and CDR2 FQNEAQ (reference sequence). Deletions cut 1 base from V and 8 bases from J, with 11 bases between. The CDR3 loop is CASSLDIQKEKLFF. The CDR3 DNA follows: TGTGCCAGCAGCTTAGACATCCAAAAGGAAAAACTGTTTTTT.

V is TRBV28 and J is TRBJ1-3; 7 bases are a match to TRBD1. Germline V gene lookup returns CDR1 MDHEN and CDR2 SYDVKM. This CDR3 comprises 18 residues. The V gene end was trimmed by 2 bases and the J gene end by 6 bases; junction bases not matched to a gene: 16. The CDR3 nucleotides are TGTGCCAGCAGTTTAAAGGGGTTATCGGACAGGCAAATAAACACCATATATTTT. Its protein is CASSLKGLSDRQINTIYF.

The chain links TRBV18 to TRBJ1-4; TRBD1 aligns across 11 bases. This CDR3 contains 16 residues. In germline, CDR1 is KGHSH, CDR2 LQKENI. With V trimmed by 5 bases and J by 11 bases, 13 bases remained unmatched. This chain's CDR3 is CASSTTGTGGQGKLFF. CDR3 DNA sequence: TGTGCCAGCTCAACTACCGGGACAGGGGGTCAAGGGAAACTGTTTTTT.

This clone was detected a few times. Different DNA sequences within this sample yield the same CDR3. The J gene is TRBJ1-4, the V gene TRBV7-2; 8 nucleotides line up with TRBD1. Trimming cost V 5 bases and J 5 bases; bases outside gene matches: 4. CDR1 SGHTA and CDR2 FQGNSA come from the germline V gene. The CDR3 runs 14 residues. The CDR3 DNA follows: TGTGCCAGCAGCCCAGACAGGGGAAATGAAAAACTGTTTTTT. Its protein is CASSPDRGNEKLFF.

CDR3 nucleotides: TGTGCCAGCAGGGGGACAGCTGAAGCTTTCTTT. Translating gives CASRGTAEAFF. The chain employs TRBV27 and TRBJ1-1; 7 nucleotides line up with TRBD1. Germline V gives CDR1 MNHEY, CDR2 SMNVEV (reference sequence). Unmatched junction bases numbered 1, after V lost 6 bases and J lost 6 bases. The CDR3 extends over 11 amino acids.

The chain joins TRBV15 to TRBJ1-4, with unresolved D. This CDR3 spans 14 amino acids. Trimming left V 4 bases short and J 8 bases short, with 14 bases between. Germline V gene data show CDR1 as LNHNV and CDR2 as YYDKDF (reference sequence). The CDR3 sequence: CATSIDGNHEKLFF. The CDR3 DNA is TGTGCCACCAGCATCGACGGGAATCACGAAAAACTGTTTTTT.

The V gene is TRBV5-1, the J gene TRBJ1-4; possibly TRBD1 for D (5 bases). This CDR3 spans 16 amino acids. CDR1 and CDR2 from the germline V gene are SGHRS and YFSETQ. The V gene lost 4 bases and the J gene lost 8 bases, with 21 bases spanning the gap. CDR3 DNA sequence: TGCGCCAGCAGCCCGGGGGTCAGCATCGGATCGGAAAAACTGTTTTTT. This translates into CASSPGVSIGSEKLFF. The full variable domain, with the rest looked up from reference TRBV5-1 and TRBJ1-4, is KAGVTQTPRYLIKTRGQQVTLSCSPISGHRSVSWYQQTPGQGLQFLFEYFSETQRNKGNFPGRFSGRQFSNSRSEMNVSTLELGDSALYLCASSPGVSIGSEKLFFGSGTQLSVL.